This record concerns one T cell receptor (beta chain) sequence. Its cognate antigen is unknown. The entry originates in a study of shared clonotypes between healthy human individuals. For the study at large: CD4 naive and CD4 memory each took three plates per donor, while CD8 naive took two and CD8 memory one. General observations from the study: Rarefaction revealed incomplete sorted-subset sequencing despite large depth.

Once extracted for a subset, genomic DNA was divided evenly among several immunoSEQ plates. The repertoire was sequenced with immunoSEQ multiplex PCR; TCRdb's copy has only in-frame clones and lacks some. The repertoire holds nearly 1 million clones, roughly 72% seen once, with roughly 1.5% in the top ten. V lost 5 bases, J lost 7 bases, and 10 bases lay in between. The CDR3 is 12 residues long. Germline assignment: CDR1 SGHTA and CDR2 FQGTGA. The sequence was obtained from a man between 18 and 35 years old in good health. The chain joins TRBV7-3 to TRBJ2-3; no reliable D call. Sequencing was carried out using memory CD4+ T cells sorted from blood. This sample's subset: CD45RA-negative fraction. Here the CDR3 reads CASSPPDNTQYF. In nucleotides, the CDR3 is TGTGCCAGCAGCCCGCCAGATAATACGCAGTATTTT. The variable domain in full, with the rest retrieved from reference TRBV7-3 and TRBJ2-3, is GAGVSQTPSNKVTEKGKYVELRCDPISGHTALYWYRQSLGQGPEFLIYFQGTGAADDSGLPNDRFFAVRPEGSVSTLKIQRTERGDSAVYLCASSPPDNTQYFGPGTRLTVL.